This TCR beta chain comes out of a study of Ad26.COV2.S vaccination and SARS-CoV-2 variants. Across the study: COV1001, an Ad26.COV2.S trial, supplied this vaccine-arm donor.

Sequenced by immunoSEQ multiplex PCR; TCRdb stores in-frame clones only, minus some. The sample records fewer than 400,000 clones, 85% to 90% being singletons. The treatment: approximately 18 received Ad26.COV2.S at low or high dose, single or two shots; several received placebo; per-sample allocation not given. Collection of the samples took place on day 63 after the first injection of vaccine or placebo. Cohort 1b enrolled adults aged 18-55 years in Boston. The V end was cut by 2 bases, the J end by 2 bases, with 16 bases between. The V gene's germline CDR1 is SGHTA and CDR2 FQGNSA. The CDR3 length is 16 residues.

The receptor was isolated from a person between 18 and 60 years old who received the Ad26.COV2.S COVID-19 vaccine or a placebo. This specimen consisted of peripheral blood, obtained in a trial of Ad26.COV2.S vaccine versus placebo. The rearrangement links TRBV7-2 to TRBJ2-7; D perhaps matches TRBD2 (5 bases). The CDR3, as DNA: TGTGCCAGCAGCTTAAGGGTGACGAGGGAACCCTACGAGCAGTACTTC. Translated: CASSLRVTREPYEQYF.